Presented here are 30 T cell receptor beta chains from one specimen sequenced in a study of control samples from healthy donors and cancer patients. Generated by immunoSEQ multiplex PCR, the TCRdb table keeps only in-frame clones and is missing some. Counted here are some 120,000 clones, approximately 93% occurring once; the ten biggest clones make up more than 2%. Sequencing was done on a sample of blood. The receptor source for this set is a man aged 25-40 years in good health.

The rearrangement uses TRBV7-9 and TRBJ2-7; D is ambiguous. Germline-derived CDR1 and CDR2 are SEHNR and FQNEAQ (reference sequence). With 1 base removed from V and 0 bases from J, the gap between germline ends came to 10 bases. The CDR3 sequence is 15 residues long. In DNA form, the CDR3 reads TGTGCCAGCAGCTTAGGACACCCGAGCTCCTACGAGCAGTACGTC. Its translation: CASSLGHPSSYEQYV.

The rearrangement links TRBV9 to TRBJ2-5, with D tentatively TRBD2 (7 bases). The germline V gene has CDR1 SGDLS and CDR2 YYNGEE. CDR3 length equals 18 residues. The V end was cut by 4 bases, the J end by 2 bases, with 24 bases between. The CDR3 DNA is TGTGCCAGCAGCCCCGAGACCCCCCTCGGGGGGCTTCAAGAGACCCAGTACTTC. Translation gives CASSPETPLGGLQETQYF.

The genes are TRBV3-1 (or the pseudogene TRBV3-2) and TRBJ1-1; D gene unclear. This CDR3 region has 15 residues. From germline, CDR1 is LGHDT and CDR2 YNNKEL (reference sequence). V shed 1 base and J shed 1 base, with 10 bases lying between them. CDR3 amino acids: CASSQGLGANTEAFF. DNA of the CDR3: TGTGCCAGCAGCCAAGGGCTGGGAGCGAACACTGAAGCTTTCTTT.

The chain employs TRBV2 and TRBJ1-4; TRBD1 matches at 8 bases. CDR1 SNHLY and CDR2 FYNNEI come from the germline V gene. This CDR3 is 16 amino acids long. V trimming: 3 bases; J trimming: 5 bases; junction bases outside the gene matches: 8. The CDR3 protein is CASSDGIGQGNEKLFF. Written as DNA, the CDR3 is TGTGCCAGCAGTGATGGTATAGGACAGGGAAATGAAAAACTGTTTTTT.

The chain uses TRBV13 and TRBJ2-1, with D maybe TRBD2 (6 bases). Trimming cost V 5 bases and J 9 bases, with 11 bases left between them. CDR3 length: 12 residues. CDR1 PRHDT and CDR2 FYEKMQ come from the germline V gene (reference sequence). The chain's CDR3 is CASSELGGEQFF. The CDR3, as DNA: TGTGCCAGCAGCGAGCTGGGGGGTGAGCAGTTCTTC.

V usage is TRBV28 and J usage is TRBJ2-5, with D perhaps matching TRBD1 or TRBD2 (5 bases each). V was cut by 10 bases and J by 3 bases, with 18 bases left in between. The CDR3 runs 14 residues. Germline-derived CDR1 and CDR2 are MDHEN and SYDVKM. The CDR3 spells CATYPMGTEETQYF. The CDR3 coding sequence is TGTGCCACCTATCCGATGGGGACCGAAGAGACCCAGTACTTC. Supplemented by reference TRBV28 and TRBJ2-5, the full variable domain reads DVKVTQSSRYLVKRTGEKVFLECVQDMDHENMFWYRQDPGLGLRLIYFSYDVKMKEKGDIPEGYSVSREKKERFSLILESASTNQTSMYLCATYPMGTEETQYFGPGTRLLVL.

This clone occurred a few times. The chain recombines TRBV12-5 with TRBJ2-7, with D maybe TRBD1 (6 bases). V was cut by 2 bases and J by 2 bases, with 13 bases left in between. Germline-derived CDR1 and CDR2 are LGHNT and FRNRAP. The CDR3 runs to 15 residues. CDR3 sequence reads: CASGLFHTGPYEQYV. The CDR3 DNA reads TGTGCTAGTGGTTTGTTCCATACAGGGCCCTACGAGCAGTACGTC.

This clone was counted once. The CDR3 DNA reads as TGCGCCAGCAGCTTGGCTGCAGACTCTGGAAACACCATATATTTT. Protein product: CASSLAADSGNTIYF. The chain recombines TRBV5-1 with TRBJ1-3; D call uncertain. The CDR3 totals 15 residues. Looked up from germline, CDR1 is SGHRS and CDR2 is YFSETQ. V lost 0 bases and J lost 0, with 7 bases in between.

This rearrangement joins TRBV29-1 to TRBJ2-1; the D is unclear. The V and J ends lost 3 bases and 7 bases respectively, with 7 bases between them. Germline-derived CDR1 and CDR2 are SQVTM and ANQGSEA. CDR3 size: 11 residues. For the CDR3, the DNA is TGCAGCGTTGATGTAGCTAATGAGCAGTTCTTC. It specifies CSVDVANEQFF.

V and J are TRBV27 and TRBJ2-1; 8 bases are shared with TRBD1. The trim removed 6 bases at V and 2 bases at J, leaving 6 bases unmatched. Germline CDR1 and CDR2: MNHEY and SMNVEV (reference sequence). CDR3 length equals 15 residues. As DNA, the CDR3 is TGTGCCAGCAGGTATTCAGGGGGCGCCTACAATGAGCAGTTCTTC. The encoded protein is CASRYSGGAYNEQFF.

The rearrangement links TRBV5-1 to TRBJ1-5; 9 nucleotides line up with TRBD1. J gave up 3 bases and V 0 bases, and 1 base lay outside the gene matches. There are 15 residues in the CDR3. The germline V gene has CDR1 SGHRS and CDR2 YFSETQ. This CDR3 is CASSLGDRDNQPQHF. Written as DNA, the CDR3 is TGCGCCAGCAGCTTGGGGGACAGGGACAATCAGCCCCAGCATTTT.

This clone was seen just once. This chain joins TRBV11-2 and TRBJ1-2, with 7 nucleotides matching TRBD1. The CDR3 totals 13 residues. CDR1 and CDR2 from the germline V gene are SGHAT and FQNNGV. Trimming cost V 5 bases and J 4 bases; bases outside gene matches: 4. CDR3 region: CASSETGSYGYTF. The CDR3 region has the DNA TGTGCCAGCAGCGAGACAGGGTCCTATGGCTACACCTTC.

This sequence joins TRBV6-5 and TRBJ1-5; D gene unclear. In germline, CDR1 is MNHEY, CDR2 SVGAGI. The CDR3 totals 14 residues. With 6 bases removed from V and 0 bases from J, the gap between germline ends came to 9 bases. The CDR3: CASRQSLSNQPQHF. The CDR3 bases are TGTGCCAGCAGACAATCCCTTAGCAATCAGCCCCAGCATTTT.

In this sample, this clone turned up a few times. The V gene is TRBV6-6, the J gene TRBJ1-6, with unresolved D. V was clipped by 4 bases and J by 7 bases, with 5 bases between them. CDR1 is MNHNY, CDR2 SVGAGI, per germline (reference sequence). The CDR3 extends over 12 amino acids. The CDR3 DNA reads TGTGCCAGCAGTTCTGGGAATTCACCCCTCCACTTT. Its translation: CASSSGNSPLHF.

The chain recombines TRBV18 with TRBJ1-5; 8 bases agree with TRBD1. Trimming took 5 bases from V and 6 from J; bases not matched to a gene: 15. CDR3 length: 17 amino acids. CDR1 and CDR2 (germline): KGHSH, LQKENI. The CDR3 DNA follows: TGTGCCAGCTCAACCTTCCCAGCAGGGGGCACTGGTCAGCCCCAGCATTTT. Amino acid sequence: CASSTFPAGGTGQPQHF. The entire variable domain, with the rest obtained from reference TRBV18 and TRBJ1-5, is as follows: NAGVMQNPRHLVRRRGQEARLRCSPMKGHSHVYWYRQLPEEGLKFMVYLQKENIIDESGMPKERFSAEFPKEGPSILRIQQVVRGDSAAYFCASSTFPAGGTGQPQHFGDGTRLSIL.

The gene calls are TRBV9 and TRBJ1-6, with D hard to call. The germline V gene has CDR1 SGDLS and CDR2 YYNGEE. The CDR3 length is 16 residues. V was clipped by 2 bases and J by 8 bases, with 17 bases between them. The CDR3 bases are TGTGCCAGCAGCGTGGGATCAGCTACTCTCGATTCACCCCTCCACTTT. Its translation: CASSVGSATLDSPLHF.

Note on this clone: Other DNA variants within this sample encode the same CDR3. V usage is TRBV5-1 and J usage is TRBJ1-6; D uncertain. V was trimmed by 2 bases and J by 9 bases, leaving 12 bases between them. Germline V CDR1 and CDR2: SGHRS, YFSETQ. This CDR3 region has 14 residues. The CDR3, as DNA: TGCGCCAGCAGCTTAGGAGGATTAGGTTCACCCCTCCACTTT. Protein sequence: CASSLGGLGSPLHF.

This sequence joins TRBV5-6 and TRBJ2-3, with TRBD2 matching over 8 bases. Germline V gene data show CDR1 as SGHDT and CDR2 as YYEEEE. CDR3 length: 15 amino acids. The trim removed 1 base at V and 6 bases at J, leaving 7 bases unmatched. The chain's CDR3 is CASSLYQRGPDTQYF. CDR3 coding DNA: TGTGCCAGCAGCTTGTACCAGCGGGGGCCCGATACGCAGTATTTT.

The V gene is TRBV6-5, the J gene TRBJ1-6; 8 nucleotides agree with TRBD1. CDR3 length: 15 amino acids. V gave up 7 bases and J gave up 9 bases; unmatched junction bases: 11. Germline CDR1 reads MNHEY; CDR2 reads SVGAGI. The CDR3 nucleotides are TGTGCCAGCAAGGACAGGGTTGGGCCTTTTTCACCCCTCCACTTT. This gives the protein CASKDRVGPFSPLHF.

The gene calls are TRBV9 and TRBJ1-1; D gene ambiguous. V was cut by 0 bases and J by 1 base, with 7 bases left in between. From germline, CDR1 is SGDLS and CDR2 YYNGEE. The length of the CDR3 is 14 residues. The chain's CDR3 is CASSVGKGNTEAFF. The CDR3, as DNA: TGTGCCAGCAGCGTAGGGAAGGGGAACACTGAAGCTTTCTTT. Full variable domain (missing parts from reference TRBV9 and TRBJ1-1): DSGVTQTPKHLITATGQRVTLRCSPRSGDLSVYWYQQSLDQGLQFLIQYYNGEERAKGNILERFSAQQFPDLHSELNLSSLELGDSALYFCASSVGKGNTEAFFGQGTRLTVV.

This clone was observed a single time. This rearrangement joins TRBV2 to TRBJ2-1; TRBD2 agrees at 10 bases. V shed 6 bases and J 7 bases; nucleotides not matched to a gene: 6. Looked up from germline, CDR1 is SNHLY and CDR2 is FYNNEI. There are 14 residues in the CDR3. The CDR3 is CASRRSGGGNEQFF. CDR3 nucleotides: TGTGCCAGCAGAAGGAGCGGGGGGGGGAATGAGCAGTTCTTC. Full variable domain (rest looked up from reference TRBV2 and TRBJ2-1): EPEVTQTPSHQVTQMGQEVILRCVPISNHLYFYWYRQILGQKVEFLVSFYNNEISEKSEIFDDQFSVERPDGSNFTLKIRSTKLEDSAMYFCASRRSGGGNEQFFGPGTRLTVL.

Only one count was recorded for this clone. DNA of the CDR3: TGTGCCAGCAGTCCGCCCCCAGCCGGAACTGAAGCTTTCTTT. This translates into CASSPPPAGTEAFF. This chain links TRBV28 with TRBJ1-1; D is unresolved. The CDR3 has 14 residues. The germline gives CDR1 MDHEN, CDR2 SYDVKM. V was trimmed by 5 bases and J by 5 bases, leaving 15 bases between them.

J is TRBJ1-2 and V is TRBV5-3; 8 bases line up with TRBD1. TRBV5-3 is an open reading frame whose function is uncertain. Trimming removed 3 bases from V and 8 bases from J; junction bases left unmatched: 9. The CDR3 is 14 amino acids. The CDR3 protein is CARSSGTGLLGYTF. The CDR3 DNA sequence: TGTGCCAGAAGCTCTGGGACAGGTCTTCTAGGCTACACCTTC.

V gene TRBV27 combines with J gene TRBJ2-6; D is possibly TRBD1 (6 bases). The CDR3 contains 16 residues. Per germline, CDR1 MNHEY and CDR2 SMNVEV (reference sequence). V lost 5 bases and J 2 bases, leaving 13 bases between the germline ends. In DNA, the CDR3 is TGTGCCAGCAGTGTGGGTTGGGGGCCTGGGGCCAACGTCCTGACTTTC. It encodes CASSVGWGPGANVLTF.

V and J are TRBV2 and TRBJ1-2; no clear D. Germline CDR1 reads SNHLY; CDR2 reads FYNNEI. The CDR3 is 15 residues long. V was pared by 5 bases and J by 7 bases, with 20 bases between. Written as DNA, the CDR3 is TGTGCCAGCAGTATCTTCCAGGAGACAAACGGTGGCTACACCTTC. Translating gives CASSIFQETNGGYTF.

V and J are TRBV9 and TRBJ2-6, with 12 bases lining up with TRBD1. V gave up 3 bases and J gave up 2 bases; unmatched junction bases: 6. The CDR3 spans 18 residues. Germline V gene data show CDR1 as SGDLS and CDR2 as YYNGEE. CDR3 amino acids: CASSGGDRGRTGANVLTF. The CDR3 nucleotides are TGTGCCAGCAGCGGGGGGGACAGGGGGCGCACTGGGGCCAACGTCCTGACTTTC.

CDR3 sequence reads: CASTPPEEDNSYNEQFF. The CDR3, as DNA: TGTGCCAGCACTCCTCCCGAGGAGGACAACTCCTACAATGAGCAGTTCTTC. V gene TRBV28 combines with J gene TRBJ2-1; perhaps D is TRBD1 or TRBD2 (5 bases each). The V end lost 7 bases, the J end lost 0 bases, and 19 bases lay between the germline ends. The CDR3 loop spans 17 amino acids. Germline V lookup: CDR1 MDHEN, CDR2 SYDVKM. The full variable domain, its missing parts supplied by reference TRBV28 and TRBJ2-1, is DVKVTQSSRYLVKRTGEKVFLECVQDMDHENMFWYRQDPGLGLRLIYFSYDVKMKEKGDIPEGYSVSREKKERFSLILESASTNQTSMYLCASTPPEEDNSYNEQFFGPGTRLTVL.

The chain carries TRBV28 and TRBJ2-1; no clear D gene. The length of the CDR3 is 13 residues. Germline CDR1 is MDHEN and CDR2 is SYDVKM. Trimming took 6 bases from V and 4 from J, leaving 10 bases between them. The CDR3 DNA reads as TGTGCCAGCAGAGATAATTCGTACAATGAGCAGTTCTTC. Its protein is CASRDNSYNEQFF.

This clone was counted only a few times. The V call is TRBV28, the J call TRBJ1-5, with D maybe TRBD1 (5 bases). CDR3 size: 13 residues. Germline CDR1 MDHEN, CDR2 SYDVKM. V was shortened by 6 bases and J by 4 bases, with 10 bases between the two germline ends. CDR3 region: CASRLGANQPQHF. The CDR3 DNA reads TGTGCCAGCAGGCTCGGGGCTAATCAGCCCCAGCATTTT.

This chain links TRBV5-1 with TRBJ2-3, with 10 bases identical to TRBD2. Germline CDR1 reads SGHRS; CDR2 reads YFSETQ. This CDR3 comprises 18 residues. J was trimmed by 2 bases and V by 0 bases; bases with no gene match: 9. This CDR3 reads CASSLGIAGGKNTDTQYF. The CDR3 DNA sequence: TGCGCCAGCAGCTTGGGTATAGCGGGGGGCAAAAACACAGATACGCAGTATTTT.